The 30 T cell receptor beta chains presented below share a single source sample, sequenced in a study of shared clonotypes between healthy human individuals. Sequencing used immunoSEQ multiplex PCR; TCRdb keeps in-frame clones, though not all of them. The top ten clones hold roughly 0.61% of a sample with over 850,000 clones, approximately 78% of them seen once. Sequenced material: memory CD4+ T cells from PBMCs. The subset denotes: CD45RA-negative fraction. The receptors here all came from a man between 18 and 29 years old in good health. Some clones in this sample may be carry-over from other donors' samples.

V is TRBV6-1 and J is TRBJ1-5; D unresolved. The germline CDR1 and CDR2 sequences are MNHNS and SASEGT. V was trimmed by 0 bases and J by 4 bases, leaving 10 bases between them. CDR3 length equals 15 residues. The CDR3 here is CASSEAGQKNQPQHF. CDR3 nucleotides: TGTGCCAGCAGTGAAGCCGGGCAGAAGAATCAGCCCCAGCATTTT.

A few counts support this clone. V usage is TRBV5-4 and J usage is TRBJ2-2, with D unresolved. This CDR3 comprises 15 residues. Germline values: CDR1 SGHNT, CDR2 YYREEE (reference sequence). V was pared by 1 base and J by 2 bases, with 9 bases between. CDR3 sequence: CASSLTWGNTGELFF. The CDR3 DNA follows: TGTGCCAGCAGCTTGACCTGGGGAAACACCGGGGAGCTGTTTTTT. The entire variable domain, with the rest obtained from reference TRBV5-4 and TRBJ2-2, is as follows: ETGVTQSPTHLIKTRGQQVTLRCSSQSGHNTVSWYQQALGQGPQFIFQYYREEENGRGNFPPRFSGLQFPNYSSELNVNALELDDSALYLCASSLTWGNTGELFFGEGSRLTVL.

This chain uses TRBV9 with TRBJ2-5; a possible D gene is TRBD2 (5 bases). V lost 4 bases and J lost 1, with 11 bases in between. Germline CDR1 and CDR2: SGDLS and YYNGEE. This CDR3 spans 14 amino acids. For the CDR3, the DNA is TGTGCCAGCAGCACACCGGGGTTCCAAGAGACCCAGTACTTC. Encoded protein: CASSTPGFQETQYF.

This chain joins TRBV1 and TRBJ2-1; the table names TRBD2, a call not compared with the DNA. TRBV1 is tagged as a pseudogene. The CDR3 loop spans 17 amino acids. For the CDR3, the DNA is TGCACCAGCAGCCACGCTTCGGACTGGGATGTATACAATGAGCAGTTCTTC. This gives the protein CTSSHASDWDVYNEQFF.

The V and J genes are TRBV30 and TRBJ2-5; 11 bases fit TRBD2. Looked up from germline, CDR1 is GTSNPN and CDR2 is SVGIG (reference sequence). CDR3 length: 15 residues. V shed 4 bases and J 2 bases; nucleotides not matched to a gene: 6. The CDR3 bases are TGTGCCTGGATGGTTAGCGGGAGGGCTCAAGAGACCCAGTACTTC. It is translated as CAWMVSGRAQETQYF.

The rearrangement links TRBV2 to TRBJ2-7; TRBD2 matches 10 bases. There are 15 residues in the CDR3. Germline values: CDR1 SNHLY, CDR2 FYNNEI. The V segment lost 3 bases and the J segment 2 bases; nucleotides outside the gene matches: 4. The CDR3 here is CASSERAGGTYEQYF. The DNA for the CDR3 is TGTGCCAGCAGTGAGCGAGCGGGAGGGACCTACGAGCAGTACTTC.

Turning to this clone: Other DNA sequences in the same sample also yield this CDR3. V gene TRBV2 combines with J gene TRBJ1-5, with D perhaps matching TRBD1 (6 bases). V was clipped by 4 bases and J by 5 bases, with 12 bases between them. The CDR3 runs 14 residues. CDR1 is SNHLY, CDR2 FYNNEI, per germline. For the CDR3, the DNA is TGTGCCAGCAGTGGGCAGGGGCGAGATCAGCCCCAGCATTTT. It translates to CASSGQGRDQPQHF.

J is TRBJ1-2 and V is TRBV6-5; D might be TRBD1 (5 bases). This CDR3 has 15 residues. CDR1 is MNHEY, CDR2 SVGAGI, per germline. V was pared by 2 bases and J by 3 bases, with 13 bases between. As DNA, the CDR3 is TGTGCCAGCAGTTACGGCGGTCGGGGGGACTATGGCTACACCTTC. As protein: CASSYGGRGDYGYTF.

V and J are TRBV19 and TRBJ1-1; unclear D gene. V lost 5 bases and J 3 bases, leaving 10 bases between the germline ends. This CDR3 has 13 amino acids. Germline-derived CDR1 and CDR2 are LNHDA and SQIVND (reference sequence). This CDR3 is CASSLPLDTEAFF. CDR3 in DNA: TGTGCCAGTAGTCTACCCCTCGACACTGAAGCTTTCTTT.

The CDR3 sequence: CASSELTSGRHETQYF. The CDR3 DNA is TGTGCCAGCAGTGAATTAACTAGCGGGAGGCATGAGACCCAGTACTTC. The chain uses TRBV2 and TRBJ2-5; 12 bases fit TRBD2. V trimming: 2 bases; J trimming: 5 bases; junction bases outside the gene matches: 6. This CDR3 is built from 16 residues. Germline V gene lookup returns CDR1 SNHLY and CDR2 FYNNEI. Complete variable domain (other parts from reference TRBV2 and TRBJ2-5): EPEVTQTPSHQVTQMGQEVILRCVPISNHLYFYWYRQILGQKVEFLVSFYNNEISEKSEIFDDQFSVERPDGSNFTLKIRSTKLEDSAMYFCASSELTSGRHETQYFGPGTRLLVL.

This CDR3 reads CASSLVQGAREAFF. For the CDR3, the DNA is TGCGCCAGCAGCTTGGTACAGGGGGCAAGGGAAGCTTTCTTT. The gene calls are TRBV5-1 and TRBJ1-1, with 9 bases lining up with TRBD1. In germline, CDR1 is SGHRS, CDR2 YFSETQ. V was pared by 0 bases and J by 8 bases, with 5 bases of the junction left unmatched. The CDR3 covers 14 residues.

This clone appeared a single time. The V and J genes are TRBV30 and TRBJ1-2, with D perhaps TRBD1 (5 bases). This CDR3 spans 14 amino acids. V was trimmed by 8 bases and J by 0 bases, leaving 16 bases between them. The germline CDR1 and CDR2 sequences are GTSNPN and SVGIG (reference sequence). The CDR3 DNA reads as TGTGCCCGTCACGTCCTAGGGGCTAACTATGGCTACACCTTC. Translated, it gives CARHVLGANYGYTF.

This clone was seen more than once but under ten times. J is TRBJ2-1 and V is TRBV30; 10 bases map to TRBD2. Germline lookup yields CDR1 GTSNPN and CDR2 SVGIG (reference sequence). The V segment lost 2 bases and the J segment 4 bases; nucleotides outside the gene matches: 8. CDR3 length equals 16 residues. CDR3 nucleotides: TGTGCCTGGAGTCGAGGCCGGACTAGCGGTTACAATGAGCAGTTCTTC. Residues: CAWSRGRTSGYNEQFF.

This rearrangement joins TRBV29-1 to TRBJ1-5; D gene uncertain. V lost 7 bases, J lost 5 bases, and 15 bases lay in between. Germline assignment: CDR1 SQVTM and CDR2 ANQGSEA. The CDR3 has 13 residues. Here the CDR3 DNA reads TGCAGCGCCGCGGGTGGGGTCGATCAGCCCCAGCATTTT. Its translation: CSAAGGVDQPQHF.

This sequence joins TRBV6-1 and TRBJ1-5; 10 bases align to TRBD1. The CDR3 length is 15 residues. Germline V gives CDR1 MNHNS, CDR2 SASEGT. V was clipped by 7 bases and J by 4 bases; unmatched bases: 7. The CDR3 nucleotides are TGTGCCAGCATCGGCCGGGACAGGGGTAATCAGCCCCAGCATTTT. It yields the protein CASIGRDRGNQPQHF.

CDR3 protein: CASEVGAGGRETQYF. In nucleotides, the CDR3 is TGCGCCAGCGAAGTGGGCGCGGGAGGGCGAGAGACCCAGTACTTC. The chain joins TRBV5-1 to TRBJ2-5, with 9 bases fitting TRBD2. The germline V gene has CDR1 SGHRS and CDR2 YFSETQ. Trimming took 7 bases from V and 4 from J; bases not matched to a gene: 11. The CDR3 is 15 residues long. The full variable domain, its missing parts supplied by reference TRBV5-1 and TRBJ2-5, is KAGVTQTPRYLIKTRGQQVTLSCSPISGHRSVSWYQQTPGQGLQFLFEYFSETQRNKGNFPGRFSGRQFSNSRSEMNVSTLELGDSALYLCASEVGAGGRETQYFGPGTRLLVL.

The chain employs TRBV30 and TRBJ2-7, with 13 bases identical to TRBD2. V gave up 3 bases and J gave up 2 bases; unmatched junction bases: 7. The germline CDR1 and CDR2 sequences are GTSNPN and SVGIG (reference sequence). The CDR3 covers 16 residues. The CDR3, as DNA: TGTGCCTGGAGCACTAGCGGGAGGGCCTGGGCCTACGAGCAGTACTTC. Translated, it gives CAWSTSGRAWAYEQYF.

This rearrangement joins TRBV28 to TRBJ2-7, with 10 positions matching TRBD2. Germline V lookup: CDR1 MDHEN, CDR2 SYDVKM. J was trimmed by 7 bases and V by 6 bases; bases with no gene match: 15. This CDR3 region has 16 residues. Written as DNA, the CDR3 is TGTGCCAGCAGCCCCGGGAGGCTAGCGGGAGCAGAAGAGCAGTACTTC. Its translation: CASSPGRLAGAEEQYF.

This clone was detected only a few times. The chain joins TRBV9 to TRBJ2-3; 8 bases map to TRBD1. Looked up from germline, CDR1 is SGDLS and CDR2 is YYNGEE. Germline trimming cut 4 bases from V and 3 bases from J; bases unmatched to any gene: 10. The CDR3 is 16 residues long. This chain's CDR3 is CASSLVGQGGTDTQYF. DNA of the CDR3: TGTGCCAGCAGCCTCGTCGGACAGGGTGGTACAGATACGCAGTATTTT. The complete variable domain, with remaining parts taken from reference TRBV9 and TRBJ2-3, reads DSGVTQTPKHLITATGQRVTLRCSPRSGDLSVYWYQQSLDQGLQFLIQYYNGEERAKGNILERFSAQQFPDLHSELNLSSLELGDSALYFCASSLVGQGGTDTQYFGPGTRLTVL.

Concerning this clone itself: The identical CDR3 is also encoded by other nucleotide sequences in the sample. The V call is TRBV27, the J call TRBJ2-3; D remains ambiguous. The CDR3 loop spans 13 amino acids. Germline V gene lookup returns CDR1 MNHEY and CDR2 SMNVEV (reference sequence). The V end was cut by 0 bases, the J end by 1 base, with 2 bases between. The CDR3 DNA follows: TGTGCCAGCAGTTTATCCCGCACAGATACGCAGTATTTT. Its protein product is CASSLSRTDTQYF.

V is TRBV28 and J is TRBJ2-2; perhaps D is TRBD1 or TRBD2 (5 bases each). CDR3 length: 15 residues. The V and J ends lost 3 bases and 3 bases respectively, with 11 bases between them. Germline V gene data show CDR1 as MDHEN and CDR2 as SYDVKM. The CDR3 sequence: CASSFGGADTGELFF. DNA of the CDR3: TGTGCCAGCAGTTTTGGGGGAGCGGACACCGGGGAGCTGTTTTTT.

J is TRBJ2-7 and V is TRBV27; 16 bases line up with TRBD2. Germline V gives CDR1 MNHEY, CDR2 SMNVEV (reference sequence). This CDR3 region has 23 residues. Germline trimming cut 5 bases from V and 9 bases from J; bases unmatched to any gene: 31. CDR3 residues: CASSPSRTNPGLAGGPQRGVQYF. CDR3 DNA sequence: TGTGCCAGCAGTCCAAGCCGAACAAATCCGGGACTAGCGGGAGGGCCCCAAAGGGGGGTGCAGTACTTC.

The CDR3 region is CASSLRRGVTNEKLFF. CDR3 DNA sequence: TGTGCCAGCAGCCTACGTCGAGGTGTGACTAATGAAAAACTGTTTTTT. The V gene is TRBV11-2, the J gene TRBJ1-4, with D hard to call. The CDR3 runs 16 residues. Germline values: CDR1 SGHAT, CDR2 FQNNGV. The germline V and J ends were trimmed by 5 bases and 2 bases, with 15 bases remaining between them.

The CDR3 DNA follows: TGTGCCAGCATAGGAAGCGGACGCGAGCAGTACTTC. Residues: CASIGSGREQYF. V and J are TRBV28 and TRBJ2-7; tentatively, D is TRBD2 (5 bases). Trimming removed 7 bases from V and 6 bases from J, with 13 bases in between. Germline V gene sequence: CDR1 MDHEN, CDR2 SYDVKM. The CDR3 runs 12 residues. Together with reference TRBV28 and TRBJ2-7, the CDR3 gives the full variable domain: DVKVTQSSRYLVKRTGEKVFLECVQDMDHENMFWYRQDPGLGLRLIYFSYDVKMKEKGDIPEGYSVSREKKERFSLILESASTNQTSMYLCASIGSGREQYFGPGTRLTVT.

Worth noting for this clone: The sample has other DNA sequences that encode this CDR3 too. The chain combines TRBV10-3 with TRBJ2-1; D might be TRBD2 (6 bases). V was clipped by 0 bases and J by 0 bases, with 6 bases between them. There are 15 residues in the CDR3. CDR1 is ENHRY, CDR2 SYGVKD, per germline. DNA for the CDR3: TGTGCCATCAGTGAGTCCGGGAGCTCCTACAATGAGCAGTTCTTC. It translates to CAISESGSSYNEQFF.

The J gene is TRBJ2-3, the V gene TRBV19; D is perhaps TRBD2 (5 bases). V dropped 6 bases and J dropped 4 bases, with 14 bases sitting between them. CDR1 LNHDA and CDR2 SQIVND come from the germline V gene (reference sequence). The CDR3 is made up of 14 amino acids. The CDR3: CASRNQGGSDTQYF. The CDR3, as DNA: TGTGCCAGTAGGAACCAAGGAGGCTCAGATACGCAGTATTTT.

This clone was seen a handful of times. The DNA of the CDR3 is TGTGCCAGCAGCCTTGGGACTAGCGGGATTTCCGGGGAGCTGTTTTTT. Protein sequence: CASSLGTSGISGELFF. The genes are TRBV4-2 and TRBJ2-2; 13 positions match TRBD2. The CDR3 consists of 16 residues. The ends lost 4 bases at V and 6 bases at J; junction bases unmatched: 5. Germline V CDR1 and CDR2: LGHNA, YNFKEQ.

The J gene is TRBJ1-1, the V gene TRBV5-5; D unresolved. Looked up from germline, CDR1 is SGHKS and CDR2 is YYEKEE (reference sequence). There are 13 residues in the CDR3. V was shortened by 0 bases and J by 11 bases, with 14 bases between the two germline ends. The CDR3 loop is CASSLVDQTAAFF. CDR3 coding DNA: TGTGCCAGCAGCTTGGTAGATCAGACTGCGGCTTTCTTT.

V gene TRBV30 combines with J gene TRBJ1-5; D is ambiguous. Germline V gene sequence: CDR1 GTSNPN, CDR2 SVGIG (reference sequence). V was pared by 0 bases and J by 4 bases, with 10 bases between. This CDR3 is built from 14 residues. In DNA, the CDR3 is TGTGCCTGGAGTGTACAGAGAAATAATCAGCCCCAGCATTTT. Protein product: CAWSVQRNNQPQHF.

CDR3 in amino acids: CASSRTSGGGYTF. The CDR3 DNA is TGCGCCAGCAGCCGAACTTCAGGGGGTGGCTACACCTTC. V is TRBV4-1 and J is TRBJ1-2; 7 nucleotides line up with TRBD1. This CDR3 is 13 amino acids long. With 4 bases clipped from V and 7 bases from J, the junction kept 6 bases outside the gene matches. Germline V gene lookup returns CDR1 MGHRA and CDR2 YSYEKL.